Shown below are 15 T cell receptor beta chains from a single sample sequenced in a study of PD-1 blockade in classical Hodgkin lymphoma. TCRdb's table, derived via immunoSEQ multiplex PCR, lists solely in-frame clones and lacks some. The repertoire includes around 43,000 clones, just over 90% of them detected once, and nearly 5% sits in the top ten. Described time point: newly diagnosed, previously untreated cHL patient sample. The source material was peripheral blood mononuclear cells (PBMCs). All receptors come from a human donor with classical Hodgkin lymphoma.

This chain connects TRBV7-9 to TRBJ2-1; 7 nucleotides match TRBD2. Germline CDR1 reads SEHNR; CDR2 reads FQNEAQ (reference sequence). V was clipped by 5 bases and J by 5 bases; unmatched bases: 9. This CDR3 has 15 residues. This chain's CDR3 is CASSPPWGTNNEQFF. The CDR3 region has the DNA TGTGCCAGCAGCCCCCCATGGGGGACTAACAATGAGCAGTTCTTC.

The J gene is TRBJ2-1, the V gene TRBV10-3; 7 bases fit TRBD2. The CDR3 has 13 residues. Germline lookup yields CDR1 ENHRY and CDR2 SYGVKD. Trimming at V came to 6 bases and at J to 10 bases, leaving 9 bases not matched to a gene. This chain's CDR3 is CAIRGGDTEEQFF. DNA for the CDR3: TGTGCCATCAGGGGAGGGGATACTGAAGAGCAGTTCTTC.

The rearrangement joins TRBV25-1 to TRBJ2-3, with TRBD1 identical over 10 bases. The CDR3 is 13 amino acids. Trimming took 8 bases from V and 4 from J; bases not matched to a gene: 3. Germline lookup yields CDR1 MGHDK and CDR2 SYGVNS. This chain's CDR3 is CASGGTGADTQYF. The CDR3 coding sequence is TGTGCCAGCGGAGGGACAGGGGCAGATACGCAGTATTTT. The variable domain in full, with the rest retrieved from reference TRBV25-1 and TRBJ2-3, is EADIYQTPRYLVIGTGKKITLECSQTMGHDKMYWYQQDPGMELHLIHYSYGVNSTEKGDLSSESTVSRIRTEHFPLTLESARPSHTSQYLCASGGTGADTQYFGPGTRLTVL.

The V and J genes are TRBV15 and TRBJ2-1; 13 bases map to TRBD2. The germline V gene has CDR1 LNHNV and CDR2 YYDKDF (reference sequence). V was clipped by 0 bases and J by 8 bases; unmatched bases: 4. This CDR3 contains 16 residues. CDR3 DNA: TGTGCCACCAGCAGAGAAGGACTAGCGGGAGATCATGAGCAGTTCTTC. It encodes CATSREGLAGDHEQFF.

CDR3 protein: CASSFAPDDYEQYF. CDR3 bases: TGTGCCAGCAGTTTTGCCCCGGACGACTACGAGCAGTACTTC. This rearrangement joins TRBV28 to TRBJ2-7; D unclear. The CDR3 contains 14 residues. Germline V gene lookup returns CDR1 MDHEN and CDR2 SYDVKM. V was pared by 3 bases and J by 3 bases, with 12 bases between.

V and J are TRBV28 and TRBJ2-1; D is unresolved. Looked up from germline, CDR1 is MDHEN and CDR2 is SYDVKM. This CDR3 comprises 13 residues. V lost 3 bases, J lost 5 bases, and 8 bases lay in between. The CDR3 DNA sequence: TGTGCCAGCAGTTTCGGAATTGACAATGAGCAGTTCTTC. Protein sequence: CASSFGIDNEQFF. Using reference TRBV28 and TRBJ2-1 for the parts outside the CDR3, the full variable domain is DVKVTQSSRYLVKRTGEKVFLECVQDMDHENMFWYRQDPGLGLRLIYFSYDVKMKEKGDIPEGYSVSREKKERFSLILESASTNQTSMYLCASSFGIDNEQFFGPGTRLTVL.

This clone was seen a single time. The genes are TRBV6-4 and TRBJ2-1; D unresolved. V was shortened by 4 bases and J by 7 bases, with 11 bases between the two germline ends. Germline CDR1 is MRHNA and CDR2 is SNTAGT. The CDR3 sequence is 13 residues long. CDR3 amino acids: CASSVKLSNEQFF. CDR3 nucleotide sequence: TGTGCCAGCAGTGTGAAACTCTCGAATGAGCAGTTCTTC.

The V and J genes are TRBV29-1 and TRBJ2-5, with 11 bases lining up with TRBD2. V was clipped by 7 bases and J by 4 bases; unmatched bases: 5. Germline V gene lookup returns CDR1 SQVTM and CDR2 ANQGSEA. The CDR3 is made up of 13 amino acids. The CDR3 DNA reads as TGCAGCGGGTGTCTAGCGGGAGGAGAGACCCAGTACTTC. Amino acids: CSGCLAGGETQYF. The full variable domain, its missing parts supplied by reference TRBV29-1 and TRBJ2-5, is SAVISQKPSRDICQRGTSLTIQCQVDSQVTMMFWYRQQPGQSLTLIATANQGSEATYESGFVIDKFPISRPNLTFSTLTVSNMSPEDSSIYLCSGCLAGGETQYFGPGTRLLVL.

The chain has TRBV10-2 and TRBJ1-2; TRBD1 aligns across 7 bases. This CDR3 spans 12 amino acids. Per the germline V gene, CDR1 is WSHSY and CDR2 is SAAADI. The V segment lost 7 bases and the J segment 4 bases; nucleotides outside the gene matches: 3. The CDR3 DNA reads as TGCGCCAGCATGAGGGACAGCTATGGCTACACCTTC. Amino acids: CASMRDSYGYTF.

The V gene is TRBV7-2, the J gene TRBJ2-1; 11 nucleotides match TRBD2. Germline V lookup: CDR1 SGHTA, CDR2 FQGNSA. After removal of 0 bases from V and 8 bases from J, the junction contained 12 bases not matched to a gene. CDR3 size: 18 residues. CDR3 DNA sequence: TGTGCCAGCAGCTTAGCGGCGACTAGCGGGATATGGGGGGATGAGCAGTTCTTC. Translated, it gives CASSLAATSGIWGDEQFF.

The CDR3: CASRAVNEQFF. For the CDR3, the DNA is TGTGCCAGCCGAGCGGTGAATGAGCAGTTCTTC. The chain has TRBV11-2 and TRBJ2-1; possibly TRBD2 for D (5 bases). This CDR3 is built from 11 residues. Trimming cost V 8 bases and J 7 bases, with 9 bases left between them. Germline V gives CDR1 SGHAT, CDR2 FQNNGV.

V and J are TRBV11-1 and TRBJ1-3, with D perhaps matching TRBD1 (6 bases). The CDR3 covers 14 residues. V dropped 5 bases and J dropped 2 bases, with 10 bases sitting between them. Per germline, CDR1 SGHAT and CDR2 FQDESV (reference sequence). The CDR3 reads CASSPDSPGNTIYF. The CDR3, as DNA: TGTGCCAGCAGCCCGGACAGCCCTGGAAACACCATATATTTT.

The CDR3 sequence is CATSREGAGNEQFF. DNA of the CDR3: TGTGCCACCTCACGGGAGGGGGCTGGTAATGAGCAGTTCTTC. This chain links TRBV2 with TRBJ2-1; tentatively, D is TRBD2 (8 bases). The V gene lost 10 bases and the J gene lost 7 bases, with 20 bases spanning the gap. The CDR3 is 14 residues long. Germline V gives CDR1 SNHLY, CDR2 FYNNEI. The whole variable domain, remainder taken from reference TRBV2 and TRBJ2-1, is EPEVTQTPSHQVTQMGQEVILRCVPISNHLYFYWYRQILGQKVEFLVSFYNNEISEKSEIFDDQFSVERPDGSNFTLKIRSTKLEDSAMYFCATSREGAGNEQFFGPGTRLTVL.

The CDR3 DNA reads as TGCAGTGCTAGCCGGGGAGATGAGCAGTTCTTC. Its protein is CSASRGDEQFF. This chain joins TRBV20-1 and TRBJ2-1, with D maybe TRBD2 (5 bases). Germline V CDR1 and CDR2: DFQATT, SNEGSKA (reference sequence). This CDR3 comprises 11 residues. V lost 3 bases, J lost 8 bases, and 8 bases lay in between.

The chain uses TRBV7-9 and TRBJ1-1, with TRBD1 matching over 7 bases. J lost 0 bases, V lost 5 bases, and 12 bases had no gene match. In germline, CDR1 is SEHNR, CDR2 FQNEAQ (reference sequence). This CDR3 spans 17 amino acids. The CDR3 spells CASSPRFDRAMNTEAFF. Written as DNA, the CDR3 is TGTGCCAGCAGCCCTAGATTTGACAGGGCTATGAACACTGAAGCTTTCTTT.